This T cell receptor (beta chain) was recovered during a study of shared clonotypes between healthy human individuals. Findings and limits, study-wide: Researchers found naive subsets generally carried larger estimated richness than memory subsets. Only blood was sampled; tissue repertoires likely differ.

The data were produced by immunoSEQ multiplex PCR, yet TCRdb's version contains in-frame clones alone and is incomplete. Here the sample spans over 950,000 clones, approximately 80% being singletons. Germline-derived CDR1 and CDR2 are SGHRS and YFSETQ. The length of the CDR3 is 14 residues. V was shortened by 2 bases and J by 4 bases, with 10 bases between the two germline ends. Comment on this clone: The antigen remains unidentified. Additional DNA sequences in this sample encode the identical CDR3.

The sample comprised memory CD4+ T cells from PBMCs. Subset: CD45RA-negative fraction. The rearrangement uses TRBV5-1 and TRBJ2-1, with D perhaps matching TRBD1 (5 bases). This receptor was obtained from a man younger than 30 in good health. Some clones in this sample may be carry-over from other donors' samples. This CDR3 reads CASSLLTGYNEQFF. CDR3 DNA: TGCGCCAGCAGCTTACTAACAGGATACAATGAGCAGTTCTTC.